The clone carrying this T cell receptor (beta chain) was detected a few times. The antigen is unknown. Arm-PCR of CDR3 regions and iRepertoire HTBI primers were the basis on which TCR beta libraries were built. TCRdb reprocessed the multiplex PCR reads via MiXCR and lists one record per CDR3 protein. The sample has 620,000 or so distinct CDR3 sequences; roughly 16% are singletons. This entry comes from a study of regulatory T cells in long-lasting Graves disease. Study-wide results and limits: Fewer public clonotypes were shared by new patients (approximately 1,000) than by persistent patients (fewer than 3,000).

Described time point: newly diagnosed GD, antithyroid drugs for less than 3 months. RNA from PBMCs was the source of the TCR library. The authors drew approximately 9 milliliters of peripheral blood into EDTA tubes. Germline V gene lookup returns CDR1 DFQATT and CDR2 SNEGSKA (reference sequence). CDR3 length: 12 residues. V lost 7 bases and J lost 3, with 13 bases in between. These data were also filed under a second study, of T cells in Graves' hyperthyroidism and ophthalmopathy. That publication notes: With the HTBI primer set, the TCR CDR3 went through a first round of RT-PCR.

The sequences come from peripheral blood mononuclear cells (PBMCs), collected at new diagnosis, from a patient treated with antithyroid drugs. This chain uses TRBV20-1 with TRBJ2-7, with D perhaps TRBD1 or TRBD2 (5 bases each). The receptor was isolated from a woman under 40 with Graves disease. In DNA form, the CDR3 reads TGCAGTGTCTTGGGACGCCACTACGAGCAGTACTTC. Its protein is CSVLGRHYEQYF.